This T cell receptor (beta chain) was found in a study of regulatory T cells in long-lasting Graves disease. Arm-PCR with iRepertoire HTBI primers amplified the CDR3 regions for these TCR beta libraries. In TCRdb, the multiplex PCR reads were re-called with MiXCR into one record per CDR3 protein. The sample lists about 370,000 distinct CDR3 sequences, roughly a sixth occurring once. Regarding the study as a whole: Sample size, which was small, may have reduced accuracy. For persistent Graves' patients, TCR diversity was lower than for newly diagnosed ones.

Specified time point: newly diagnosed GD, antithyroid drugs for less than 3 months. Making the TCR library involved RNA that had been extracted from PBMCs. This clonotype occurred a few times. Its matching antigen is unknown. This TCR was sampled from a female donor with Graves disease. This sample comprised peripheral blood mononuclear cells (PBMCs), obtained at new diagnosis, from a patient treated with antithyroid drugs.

The CDR3 region has the DNA TGCGCCAGCAGCCAACGACTAGCGGGGGCCCCAGAGACCCAGTACTTC. Residues: CASSQRLAGAPETQYF. The chain couples TRBV5-1 to TRBJ2-5; 12 nucleotides align to TRBD2. V trimming: 4 bases; J trimming: 4 bases; junction bases outside the gene matches: 8. The length of the CDR3 is 16 residues. The germline gives CDR1 SGHRS, CDR2 YFSETQ. Filled out from reference TRBV5-1 and TRBJ2-5, the complete variable domain reads KAGVTQTPRYLIKTRGQQVTLSCSPISGHRSVSWYQQTPGQGLQFLFEYFSETQRNKGNFPGRFSGRQFSNSRSEMNVSTLELGDSALYLCASSQRLAGAPETQYFGPGTRLLVL.